The 10 T cell receptor beta chains presented below share a single source sample, sequenced in a study of blood T cell repertoires in COVID-19. Assay: immunoSEQ multiplex PCR; the TCRdb copy retains only in-frame clones and omits some. Of roughly 380,000 clones in the sample, around 87% are singletons; the top ten hold 1.3%. Source material: PBMCs or T cells enriched from blood (not recorded which). These receptors all come from a man aged 25 to 45 who had recovered from COVID-19.

V and J are TRBV20-1 and TRBJ2-5; 9 positions match TRBD2. The trim removed 3 bases at V and 1 base at J, leaving 6 bases unmatched. Germline CDR1 reads DFQATT; CDR2 reads SNEGSKA (reference sequence). This CDR3 region has 15 residues. CDR3 coding DNA: TGCAGTGCTAGTATCGGCGGGGGGGCCCAAGAGACCCAGTACTTC. Translating gives CSASIGGGAQETQYF.

The chain has TRBV5-5 and TRBJ2-5, with TRBD2 matching over 14 bases. Losses at the gene ends were 0 bases for V and 2 bases for J; bases not matched to a gene: 0. CDR3 length: 16 amino acids. Germline values: CDR1 SGHKS, CDR2 YYEKEE (reference sequence). CDR3 nucleotides: TGTGCCAGCAGCTTGGGACTAGCGGGGGGGCAAGAGACCCAGTACTTC. Protein product: CASSLGLAGGQETQYF. Based on the CDR3 plus reference TRBV5-5 and TRBJ2-5, the full variable domain is DAGVTQSPTHLIKTRGQQVTLRCSPISGHKSVSWYQQVLGQGPQFIFQYYEKEERGRGNFPDRFSARQFPNYSSELNVNALLLGDSALYLCASSLGLAGGQETQYFGPGTRLLVL.

This chain uses TRBV9 with TRBJ2-3; 12 bases are a match to TRBD2. Germline-derived CDR1 and CDR2 are SGDLS and YYNGEE. V shed 4 bases and J 3 bases; nucleotides not matched to a gene: 3. The CDR3 runs 15 residues. The CDR3 loop is CASSQTSGGTDTQYF. As DNA, the CDR3 is TGTGCCAGCAGCCAGACTAGCGGGGGTACAGATACGCAGTATTTT.

The chain uses TRBV4-1 and TRBJ1-1; possible D gene TRBD1, 6 bases. The CDR3 runs to 15 residues. Trimming took off 0 bases at V and 0 bases at J, with 8 bases between the two ends. The germline CDR1 and CDR2 sequences are MGHRA and YSYEKL. The CDR3: CASSQEGGVNTEAFF. CDR3 nucleotide sequence: TGCGCCAGCAGCCAAGAAGGGGGGGTGAACACTGAAGCTTTCTTT.

V and J are TRBV27 and TRBJ1-6; weak D call: TRBD1 (5 bases). CDR3 length: 17 amino acids. Germline V gene lookup returns CDR1 MNHEY and CDR2 SMNVEV (reference sequence). V lost 0 bases to trimming and J lost 3 bases, with 12 bases between them. CDR3 sequence: CASSLSHLRGYNSPLHF. The CDR3 nucleotides are TGTGCCAGCAGTTTATCACACCTTAGGGGCTATAATTCACCCCTCCACTTT.

In nucleotides, the CDR3 is TGTGCCAGCAGCTTAGCAGGGTTAGAAAAACTGTTTTTT. Amino acids: CASSLAGLEKLFF. This chain links TRBV11-2 with TRBJ1-4; perhaps TRBD1 as D (5 bases). CDR3 length: 13 residues. Germline V gene data show CDR1 as SGHAT and CDR2 as FQNNGV. V shed 1 base and J shed 8 bases, with 8 bases lying between them. The whole variable domain, remainder taken from reference TRBV11-2 and TRBJ1-4, is EAGVAQSPRYKIIEKRQSVAFWCNPISGHATLYWYQQILGQGPKLLIQFQNNGVVDDSQLPKDRFSAERLKGVDSTLKIQPAKLEDSAVYLCASSLAGLEKLFFGSGTQLSVL.

The gene calls are TRBV30 and TRBJ2-7; D uncertain. The CDR3 totals 14 residues. CDR1 is GTSNPN, CDR2 SVGIG, per germline (reference sequence). V was pared by 1 base and J by 3 bases, with 13 bases between. CDR3 amino acids: CAWSGRLGNYEQYF. The CDR3 nucleotides read TGTGCCTGGAGTGGGCGGTTGGGTAACTACGAGCAGTACTTC.

The CDR3 DNA is TGTGCCAGCAGTTTTAGCCTCTATGGCTACACCTTC. Translated, it gives CASSFSLYGYTF. The chain is built from TRBV12-3 or TRBV12-4 and TRBJ1-2; no reliable D call. CDR3 length equals 12 residues. V was clipped by 3 bases and J by 4 bases, with 6 bases between them.

The chain uses TRBV6-2 or TRBV6-3 and TRBJ2-1, with D unclear. Germline V gene data show CDR1 as MNHEY and CDR2 as SVGEGT. V was shortened by 2 bases and J by 0 bases, with 5 bases between the two germline ends. This CDR3 region has 14 residues. Here the CDR3 reads CASSYTGSYNEQFF. Here the CDR3 DNA reads TGTGCCAGCAGTTACACGGGCTCCTACAATGAGCAGTTCTTC.

The gene calls are TRBV23-1 and TRBJ1-4, with D unresolved. TRBV23-1 is known as an ORF, though its function is uncertain. This CDR3 has 15 residues. Trimming removed 7 bases at V and 8 bases at J, with 20 bases between. The CDR3 nucleotides are TGCGCCAGCAAGTCAGTGGGCAGTTGTTGCGAAAAACTGTTTTTT. Its translation is CASKSVGSCCEKLFF.